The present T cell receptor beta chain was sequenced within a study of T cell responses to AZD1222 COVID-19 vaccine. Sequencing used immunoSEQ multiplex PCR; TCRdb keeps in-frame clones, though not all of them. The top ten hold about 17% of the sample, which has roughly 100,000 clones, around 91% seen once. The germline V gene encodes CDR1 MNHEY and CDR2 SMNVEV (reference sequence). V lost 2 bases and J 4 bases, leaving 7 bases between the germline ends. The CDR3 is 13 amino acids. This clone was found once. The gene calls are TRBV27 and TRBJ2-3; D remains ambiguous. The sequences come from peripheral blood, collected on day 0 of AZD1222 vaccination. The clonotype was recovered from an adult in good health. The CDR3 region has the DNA TGTGCCAGCAGTTTAGACAAACCAGATACGCAGTATTTT. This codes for CASSLDKPDTQYF.